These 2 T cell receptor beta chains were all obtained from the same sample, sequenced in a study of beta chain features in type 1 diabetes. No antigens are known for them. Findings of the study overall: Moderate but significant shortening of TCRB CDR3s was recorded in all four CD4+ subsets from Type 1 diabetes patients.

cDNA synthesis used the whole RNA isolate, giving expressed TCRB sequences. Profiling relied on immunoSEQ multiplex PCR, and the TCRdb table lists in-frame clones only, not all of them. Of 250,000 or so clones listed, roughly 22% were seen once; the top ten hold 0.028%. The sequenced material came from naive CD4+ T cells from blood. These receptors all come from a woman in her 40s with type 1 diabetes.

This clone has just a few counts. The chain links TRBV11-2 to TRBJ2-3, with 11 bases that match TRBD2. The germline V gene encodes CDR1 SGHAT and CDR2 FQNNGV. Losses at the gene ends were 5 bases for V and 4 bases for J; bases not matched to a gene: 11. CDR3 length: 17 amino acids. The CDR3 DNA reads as TGTGCCAGCAGCCTCGTACTAGCGGGAGCGGGCGCAGATACGCAGTATTTT. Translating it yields CASSLVLAGAGADTQYF. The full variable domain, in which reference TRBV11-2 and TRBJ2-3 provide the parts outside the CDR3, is EAGVAQSPRYKIIEKRQSVAFWCNPISGHATLYWYQQILGQGPKLLIQFQNNGVVDDSQLPKDRFSAERLKGVDSTLKIQPAKLEDSAVYLCASSLVLAGAGADTQYFGPGTRLTVL.

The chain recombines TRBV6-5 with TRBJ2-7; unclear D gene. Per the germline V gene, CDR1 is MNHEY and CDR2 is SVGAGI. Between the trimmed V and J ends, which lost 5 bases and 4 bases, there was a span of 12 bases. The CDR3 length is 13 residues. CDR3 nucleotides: TGTGCCAGCAGTCGGGTCCCTACTTACGAGCAGTACTTC. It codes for CASSRVPTYEQYF.